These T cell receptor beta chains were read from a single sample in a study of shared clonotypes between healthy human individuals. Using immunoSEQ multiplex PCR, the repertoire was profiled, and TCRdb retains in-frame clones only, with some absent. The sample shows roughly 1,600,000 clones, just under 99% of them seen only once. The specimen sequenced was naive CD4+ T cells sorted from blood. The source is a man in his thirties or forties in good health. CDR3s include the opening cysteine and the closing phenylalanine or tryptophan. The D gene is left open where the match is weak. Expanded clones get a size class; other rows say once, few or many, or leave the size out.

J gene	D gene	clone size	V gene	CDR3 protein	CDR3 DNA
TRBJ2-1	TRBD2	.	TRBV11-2	CASSLVTGTRKTHEQFF	TGTGCCAGCAGCTTAGTCACCGGGACTAGAAAAACCCATGAGCAGTTCTTC
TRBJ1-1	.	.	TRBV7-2	CASRRFTEAFF	TGTGCCAGCAGACGTTTCACTGAAGCTTTCTTT
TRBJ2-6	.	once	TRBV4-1	CASSQIMRAGANVLTF	TGCGCCAGCAGCCAAATCATGAGGGCTGGGGCCAACGTCCTGACTTTC
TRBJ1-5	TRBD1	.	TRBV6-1	CASSSDRGQPQHF	TGTGCCAGCAGCTCAGACAGGGGCCAGCCCCAGCATTTT
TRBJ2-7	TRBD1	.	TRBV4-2	CASSQVSGDRAYEQYF	TGTGCCAGCAGCCAAGTTTCTGGGGACAGGGCCTACGAGCAGTACTTC
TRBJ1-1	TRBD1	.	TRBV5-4	CASSLGNSGGTEAFF	TGTGCCAGCAGCTTGGGCAATTCAGGGGGCACTGAAGCTTTCTTT
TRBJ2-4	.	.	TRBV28	CASSASGLAKNIQYF	TGTGCCAGCAGTGCCAGCGGGTTAGCCAAAAACATTCAGTACTTC
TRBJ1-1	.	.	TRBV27	CASSSLRDLEAFF	TGTGCCAGCAGTTCCCTCCGGGACCTTGAAGCTTTCTTT
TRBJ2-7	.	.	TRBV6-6	CASSYTSGRSYEQYF	TGTGCCAGCAGTTATACGTCAGGCCGTTCCTACGAGCAGTACTTC
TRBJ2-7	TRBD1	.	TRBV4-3	CASSQDRVGGEGNYEQYF	TGCGCCAGCAGCCAAGATAGGGTAGGGGGCGAGGGGAACTACGAGCAGTACTTC
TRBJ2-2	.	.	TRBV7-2	CASSLLAGLNTGELFF	TGTGCCAGCAGCTTATTGGCGGGACTGAACACCGGGGAGCTGTTTTTT
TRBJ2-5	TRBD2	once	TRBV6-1	CASSEVGLAGQETQYF	TGTGCCAGCAGTGAAGTCGGACTAGCGGGTCAAGAGACCCAGTACTTC
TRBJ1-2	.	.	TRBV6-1	CASSEAGHRIYGYTF	TGTGCCAGCAGTGAAGCGGGACACCGGATCTATGGCTACACCTTC
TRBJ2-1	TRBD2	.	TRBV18	CASSPTAGGYNEQFF	TGTGCCAGCTCACCCACAGCGGGAGGATACAATGAGCAGTTCTTC
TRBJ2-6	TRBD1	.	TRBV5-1	CASNRGSGANVLTF	TGCGCCAGCAACAGGGGCTCTGGGGCCAACGTCCTGACTTTC
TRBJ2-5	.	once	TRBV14	CASSQGRGVQETQYF	TGTGCCAGCAGCCAAGGGAGGGGAGTCCAAGAGACCCAGTACTTC
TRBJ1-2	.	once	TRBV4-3	CASSQDRRYGYTF	TGCGCCAGCAGCCAAGACCGAAGATATGGCTACACCTTC
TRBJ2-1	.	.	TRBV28	CASSPDRYNEQFF	TGTGCCAGCAGTCCGGACAGATACAATGAGCAGTTCTTC
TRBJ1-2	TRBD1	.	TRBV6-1	CASSEARQGANYGYTF	TGTGCCAGCAGTGAAGCGCGGCAGGGGGCAAACTATGGCTACACCTTC
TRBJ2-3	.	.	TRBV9	CASSVAPDPDTQYF	TGTGCCAGCAGCGTGGCCCCTGACCCAGATACGCAGTATTTT
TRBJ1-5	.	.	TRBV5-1	CASSLTGLSNQPQHF	TGCGCCAGCTCTCTAACAGGGTTGAGCAATCAGCCCCAGCATTTT
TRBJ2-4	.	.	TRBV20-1	CSANRGNIQYF	TGCAGTGCTAACAGAGGGAACATTCAGTACTTC
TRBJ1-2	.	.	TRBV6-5	CASSQGQTYGYTF	TGTGCCAGCAGCCAGGGACAAACCTATGGCTACACCTTC
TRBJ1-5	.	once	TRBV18	CASSPALEGQPQHF	TGTGCCAGCTCACCGGCCCTCGAGGGCCAGCCCCAGCATTTT
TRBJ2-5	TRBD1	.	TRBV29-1	CSAGDSPETQYF	TGCAGCGCTGGGGACAGCCCAGAGACCCAGTACTTC
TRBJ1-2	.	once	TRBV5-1	CASSTGQSGGYGYTF	TGCGCCAGCAGCACAGGACAATCGGGGGGTTATGGCTACACCTTC
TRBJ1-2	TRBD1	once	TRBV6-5	CASSNRGPNYGYTF	TGTGCCAGCAGTAACAGGGGCCCTAACTATGGCTACACCTTC
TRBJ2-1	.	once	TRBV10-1	CASSPTRSPFDNEQFF	TGCGCCAGCAGTCCGACCAGGAGTCCCTTCGACAATGAGCAGTTCTTC
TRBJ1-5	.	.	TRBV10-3	CAISEFGTVNQPQHF	TGTGCCATCAGTGAGTTTGGAACAGTCAATCAGCCCCAGCATTTT
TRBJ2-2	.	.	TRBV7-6	CASSVTANTGELFF	TGTGCCAGCAGCGTGACTGCGAACACCGGGGAGCTGTTTTTT
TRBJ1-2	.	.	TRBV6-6	CASSWAVDSSNYGYTF	TGTGCCAGCAGTTGGGCCGTGGACAGTTCTAACTATGGCTACACCTTC
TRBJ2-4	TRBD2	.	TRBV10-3	CASRGERENEAKNIQYF	TGTGCCAGCAGAGGGGAGCGGGAGAATGAGGCCAAAAACATTCAGTACTTC
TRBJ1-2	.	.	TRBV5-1	CASSPSGQSSNYGYTF	TGCGCCAGCAGCCCCTCAGGACAGTCCAGTAACTATGGCTACACCTTC
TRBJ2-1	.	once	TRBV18	CASSQGIEQFF	TGTGCCAGCTCACAGGGGATTGAGCAGTTCTTC
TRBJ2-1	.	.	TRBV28	CASSWEYNEQFF	TGTGCCAGCAGTTGGGAGTACAATGAGCAGTTCTTC
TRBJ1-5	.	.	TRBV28	CASHNAGGGQPQHF	TGTGCCAGCCATAACGCGGGGGGCGGACAGCCCCAGCATTTT
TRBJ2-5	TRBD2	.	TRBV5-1	CASSLLTSGQETQYF	TGCGCCAGCAGCCTTCTGACTAGCGGACAAGAGACCCAGTACTTC
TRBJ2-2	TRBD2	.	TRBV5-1	CASSLELAGDPGELFF	TGCGCCAGCAGCTTGGAGCTAGCGGGAGACCCCGGGGAGCTGTTTTTT
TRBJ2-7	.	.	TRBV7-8	CASSLGGGEQYF	TGTGCCAGCAGCCTAGGGGGGGGCGAGCAGTACTTC
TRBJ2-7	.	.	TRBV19	CASSIQKGWGANEQYF	TGTGCCAGTAGTATTCAAAAGGGTTGGGGAGCTAACGAGCAGTACTTC
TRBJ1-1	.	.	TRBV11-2	CASREQLNTEAFF	TGTGCCAGCAGGGAGCAGCTCAACACTGAAGCTTTCTTT
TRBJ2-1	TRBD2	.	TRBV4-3	CASSQTSGSSYNEQFF	TGCGCCAGCAGCCAGACTAGCGGGAGCTCCTACAATGAGCAGTTCTTC
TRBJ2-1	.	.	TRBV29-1	CSVEPAGSEQFF	TGCAGCGTTGAACCTGCGGGAAGTGAGCAGTTCTTC
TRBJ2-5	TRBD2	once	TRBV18	CASSPNGLAGDGLRETQYF	TGTGCCAGCTCACCAAATGGGCTAGCGGGAGATGGGCTCCGGGAGACCCAGTACTTC
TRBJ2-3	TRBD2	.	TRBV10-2	CASRGGSRTDTQYF	TGCGCCAGTAGGGGCGGGAGCCGCACAGATACGCAGTATTTT
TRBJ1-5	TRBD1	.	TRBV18	CASSPPGQDNQPQHF	TGTGCCAGCTCACCACCGGGACAGGACAATCAGCCCCAGCATTTT